This T cell receptor beta chain originates from a study of circulating CD8 cells and anti-PD-1 response in melanoma. In the study overall: Anti-PD-1 was first-line therapy for about 50% of the 13 patients.

By share, this clonotype counts as medium-sized. Antigen unknown. Study-wide findings and caveats: At M1, fewer than 7% of TRB clonotypes appeared in multiple subsets. Some patients were treatment-naive; others were previously treated. Generally, no replicate experiments were performed.

Using 15 ng of total RNA, TCR libraries were made with the QIAseq Immune Repertoire TCR panel. A single record per CDR3 protein comes from TCRdb applying MiXCR to the reads. The sample consists of around 250 distinct CDR3 sequences, over 3% of them appearing once. Live CD3+CD8+TCRalphabeta+ cells were sorted into four subsets by PD-1 and/or TIGIT. Trimming took 0 bases from V and 2 from J; bases not matched to a gene: 1. The V gene's germline CDR1 is LGHNA and CDR2 YNFKEQ. This CDR3 has 15 amino acids. Sequenced here: CD8+ T cells from PBMCs, sampled at baseline or after one month of anti-PD-1 therapy (not recorded which). The receptor comes from a human donor with melanoma. The V gene is TRBV4-2, the J gene TRBJ2-3, with 8 bases aligning to TRBD2. The DNA of the CDR3 is TGTGCCAGCAGCCAAGAGCGGGGGGTCACAGATACGCAGTATTTT. Residues: CASSQERGVTDTQYF.